This T cell receptor (beta chain) was retrieved from a study of preoperative IRX-2 immunotherapy in early breast cancer. Produced via immunoSEQ multiplex PCR; TCRdb's table is partial and in-frame only. This sample carries roughly 42,000 clones, approximately 75% of them seen once, and the ten largest clones take roughly 1.2%. The CDR3 is made up of 14 amino acids. The V end lost 5 bases, the J end lost 8 bases, and 15 bases lay between the germline ends. Germline-derived CDR1 and CDR2 are LNHDA and SQIVND (reference sequence). Indicated treatment: preoperative locoregional IRX-2 cytokine immunotherapy. Samples came from a phase Ib trial of preoperative locoregional IRX-2 cytokine immunotherapy.

The receptor was derived from a human donor with breast cancer. The chain combines TRBV19 with TRBJ1-4; D is ambiguous. Sequenced here: tumor tissue, sampled after IRX-2 immunotherapy. The CDR3 loop reads CASSDSPPVEKLFF. DNA of the CDR3: TGTGCCAGTAGTGATAGTCCCCCTGTCGAAAAACTGTTTTTT. Supplemented by reference TRBV19 and TRBJ1-4, the full variable domain reads DGGITQSPKYLFRKEGQNVTLSCEQNLNHDAMYWYRQDPGQGLRLIYYSQIVNDFQKGDIAEGYSVSREKKESFPLTVTSAQKNPTAFYLCASSDSPPVEKLFFGSGTQLSVL.